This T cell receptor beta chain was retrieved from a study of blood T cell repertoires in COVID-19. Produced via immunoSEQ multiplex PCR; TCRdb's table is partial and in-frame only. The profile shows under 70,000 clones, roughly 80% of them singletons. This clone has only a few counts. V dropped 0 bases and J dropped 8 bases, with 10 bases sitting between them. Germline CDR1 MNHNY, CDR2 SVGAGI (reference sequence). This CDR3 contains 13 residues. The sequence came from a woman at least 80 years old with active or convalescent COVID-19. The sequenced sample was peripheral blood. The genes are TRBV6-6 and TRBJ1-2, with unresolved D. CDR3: CASSYSTREGYTF. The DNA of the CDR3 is TGTGCCAGCAGTTACTCGACTCGAGAAGGCTACACCTTC.